The present T cell receptor beta chain was sequenced within a study of graft-versus-host responses after intestinal transplantation. The data were produced by immunoSEQ multiplex PCR, yet TCRdb's version contains in-frame clones alone and is incomplete. Of about 90,000 clones listed, over 80% are singletons. Details on this clone: What it recognizes is unknown.

The length of the CDR3 is 11 residues. V was shortened by 3 bases and J by 7 bases, with 6 bases between the two germline ends. Germline V gene sequence: CDR1 SGHAT, CDR2 FQNNGV. The origin of this receptor is a human donor who received an intestinal transplant. The source material was unstimulated CD8+ T cells sorted from spleen or lymph node cells, sampled before intestinal transplant. This chain connects TRBV11-2 to TRBJ1-1; D is undetermined. In DNA, the CDR3 is TGTGCCAGCAGCTTGGACGTTGAAGCTTTCTTT. Protein product: CASSLDVEAFF. Variable domain in full (rest from reference TRBV11-2 and TRBJ1-1): EAGVAQSPRYKIIEKRQSVAFWCNPISGHATLYWYQQILGQGPKLLIQFQNNGVVDDSQLPKDRFSAERLKGVDSTLKIQPAKLEDSAVYLCASSLDVEAFFGQGTRLTVV.